The 2 T cell receptor beta chains given below trace back to one sample, sequenced in a study of cytomegalovirus exposure and HLA in healthy donors. The repertoire was sequenced with immunoSEQ multiplex PCR; TCRdb's copy has only in-frame clones and lacks some. The table has over 150,000 clones, roughly nine tenths seen once. What was sequenced was PBMCs. The receptors were sampled from a woman aged 25 to 39 in good health and CMV-seronegative.

The V call is TRBV6-5, the J call TRBJ2-1; D gene unclear. Germline values: CDR1 MNHEY, CDR2 SVGAGI. The CDR3 is 13 amino acids. The V and J ends lost 4 bases and 0 bases respectively, with 4 bases between them. DNA of the CDR3: TGTGCCAGCAGTTTATCCTCCTACAATGAGCAGTTCTTC. This encodes CASSLSSYNEQFF.

This clone was observed a few times. J is TRBJ1-1 and V is TRBV28, with TRBD1 identical over 10 bases. The CDR3 spans 15 residues. The V gene end was trimmed by 5 bases and the J gene end by 1 base; junction bases not matched to a gene: 4. CDR1 is MDHEN, CDR2 SYDVKM, per germline. The CDR3 is CASSRWDRGNTEAFF. CDR3 bases: TGTGCCAGCAGTCGCTGGGACAGGGGGAACACTGAAGCTTTCTTT.